A single sample is the source of the 18 T cell receptor beta chains below, sequenced in a study of blood T cell repertoires in COVID-19. Generated by immunoSEQ multiplex PCR, the TCRdb table keeps only in-frame clones and is missing some. The sample yields around 200,000 clones, 90% seen once. Sequences were obtained from peripheral blood. The origin of the receptors is a man aged 50-60 years with acute or convalescent COVID-19.

The J gene is TRBJ2-2, the V gene TRBV27, with 7 bases that match TRBD2. This CDR3 is 16 amino acids long. Looked up from germline, CDR1 is MNHEY and CDR2 is SMNVEV (reference sequence). Trimming took 3 bases from V and 5 from J; bases not matched to a gene: 9. The CDR3 bases are TGTGCCAGCAGTTTTAGGACTAGGGGAGGGACCGGGGAGCTGTTTTTT. Its translation is CASSFRTRGGTGELFF.

Written as DNA, the CDR3 is TGTGCCAGCAGCTTAAGGCCCACGTTTGGCGGGTTTTCCTACAATGAGCAGTTCTTC. As protein: CASSLRPTFGGFSYNEQFF. The V gene is TRBV7-2, the J gene TRBJ2-1; TRBD2 might be the D (5 bases). The CDR3 spans 19 residues. Trimming pared 2 bases from V and 1 base from J, leaving 21 bases between. The germline CDR1 and CDR2 sequences are SGHTA and FQGNSA.

V is TRBV21-1 and J is TRBJ2-1; whether TRBD2, the table's D call, matches the DNA was not checked. TRBV21-1 is reported as a pseudogene. The CDR3 contains 15 residues. In DNA form, the CDR3 reads TGTGCCGAATACCCGGGACTAGCCTCCTACAATGAGCAGTTCTTC. This encodes CAEYPGLASYNEQFF.

The chain uses TRBV4-3 and TRBJ2-3; weak D call: TRBD1 (5 bases). V was pared by 2 bases and J by 0 bases, with 15 bases between. The CDR3 is made up of 17 amino acids. The V gene's germline CDR1 is LGHNA and CDR2 YSLEER. DNA for the CDR3: TGCGCCAGCAGCCAAAACCCAGGGCCCCGGAGCACAGATACGCAGTATTTT. Protein: CASSQNPGPRSTDTQYF.

The CDR3 DNA is TGTGCCAGCAGTTTATATCTAGGGGGGGATCAGCCCCAGCATTTT. Translation gives CASSLYLGGDQPQHF. The rearrangement joins TRBV27 to TRBJ1-5; tentative D call: TRBD1 (6 bases). V lost 1 base and J 5 bases, leaving 12 bases between the germline ends. The CDR3 spans 15 residues. Germline-derived CDR1 and CDR2 are MNHEY and SMNVEV (reference sequence).

This clone was picked up a small number of times. The chain couples TRBV4-2 to TRBJ1-5; D is perhaps TRBD1 (5 bases). Trimming removed 0 bases from V and 1 base from J, with 13 bases in between. The CDR3 has 17 amino acids. Germline V gene lookup returns CDR1 LGHNA and CDR2 YNFKEQ. The CDR3 bases are TGTGCCAGCAGCCAAGATTTGGGAGGGGTAAGCAATCAGCCCCAGCATTTT. It yields the protein CASSQDLGGVSNQPQHF.

The genes are TRBV27 and TRBJ1-2; weak D call: TRBD1 (5 bases). The CDR3 covers 13 residues. Germline-derived CDR1 and CDR2 are MNHEY and SMNVEV (reference sequence). Trimming took 8 bases from V and 4 from J, leaving 14 bases between them. CDR3 sequence reads: CASFSPTGYGYTF. CDR3 nucleotide sequence: TGTGCCAGCTTCTCACCCACAGGCTATGGCTACACCTTC.

The chain employs TRBV29-1 and TRBJ2-2; D perhaps matches TRBD1 (6 bases). V lost 6 bases and J lost 7, with 9 bases in between. The CDR3 is 11 residues long. Germline assignment: CDR1 SQVTM and CDR2 ANQGSEA. As DNA, the CDR3 is TGCAGCGTAGGGGGTCGCGGGGAGCTGTTTTTT. As protein: CSVGGRGELFF.

The rearrangement uses TRBV6-6 and TRBJ2-7; TRBD1 aligns across 8 bases. CDR1 MNHNY and CDR2 SVGAGI come from the germline V gene (reference sequence). With V trimmed by 2 bases and J by 2 bases, 2 bases remained unmatched. The CDR3 covers 14 residues. The CDR3 sequence is CASSYTQGAYEQYF. The CDR3 DNA sequence: TGTGCCAGCAGTTACACACAGGGGGCCTACGAGCAGTACTTC.

This chain uses TRBV10-3 with TRBJ2-5; 10 nucleotides align to TRBD1. Trimming removed 4 bases from V and 0 bases from J; junction bases left unmatched: 5. CDR3 length equals 16 residues. Germline V gene lookup returns CDR1 ENHRY and CDR2 SYGVKD. The CDR3 region is CAISGTGTGDQETQYF. The CDR3 coding sequence is TGTGCCATCAGTGGAACCGGGACAGGGGACCAAGAGACCCAGTACTTC.

The CDR3 nucleotides read TGTGCCAGCAGCTTAACCGCCGGGACTAGATCTGATACGCAGTATTTT. This sequence encodes CASSLTAGTRSDTQYF. The chain joins TRBV11-3 to TRBJ2-3, with 8 positions matching TRBD2. Germline CDR1 SGHNT, CDR2 YENEEA. CDR3 size: 16 residues. V trimming: 2 bases; J trimming: 6 bases; junction bases outside the gene matches: 10.

The chain combines TRBV27 with TRBJ2-6, with TRBD1 identical over 9 bases. V shed 5 bases, J shed 2 bases, and the junction held 7 bases outside the gene matches. CDR1 is MNHEY, CDR2 SMNVEV, per germline (reference sequence). This CDR3 region has 17 residues. CDR3: CASSPTGGLTGANVLTF. In nucleotides, the CDR3 is TGTGCCAGCAGTCCAACAGGGGGCTTGACTGGGGCCAACGTCCTGACTTTC.

The chain joins TRBV19 to TRBJ1-2; D ambiguous. V lost 7 bases and J 8 bases, leaving 14 bases between the germline ends. The length of the CDR3 is 12 residues. CDR1 is LNHDA, CDR2 SQIVND, per germline (reference sequence). CDR3 nucleotide sequence: TGTGCCAGTACTCTCGGTCGTCACGGCTACACCTTC. Protein sequence: CASTLGRHGYTF.

V and J are TRBV6-5 and TRBJ2-5, with TRBD2 matching 9 bases. This CDR3 region has 15 residues. V shed 6 bases, J shed 2 bases, and the junction held 7 bases outside the gene matches. From germline, CDR1 is MNHEY and CDR2 SVGAGI. The CDR3 loop reads CASRLSGGAQETQYF. In nucleotides, the CDR3 is TGTGCCAGCAGACTTAGCGGGGGAGCACAAGAGACCCAGTACTTC.

The chain joins TRBV19 to TRBJ2-3, with a weak D call TRBD1 (5 bases). V dropped 1 base and J dropped 0 bases, with 8 bases sitting between them. Germline V gene lookup returns CDR1 LNHDA and CDR2 SQIVND (reference sequence). This CDR3 contains 15 residues. The CDR3 coding sequence is TGTGCCAGTAGTATAGGACAGACTAGCACAGATACGCAGTATTTT. Translating gives CASSIGQTSTDTQYF.

The chain links TRBV19 to TRBJ2-3, with D perhaps matching TRBD2 (6 bases). V lost 5 bases to trimming and J lost 4 bases, with 16 bases between them. CDR1 is LNHDA and CDR2 is SQIVND in the germline V gene (reference sequence). The CDR3 is 15 residues long. The CDR3 loop reads CASSPGGERADTQYF. The CDR3 DNA sequence: TGTGCCAGTAGTCCGGGCGGGGAGCGAGCAGATACGCAGTATTTT.

The chain joins TRBV3-1 (or the pseudogene TRBV3-2) to TRBJ2-5; D gene ambiguous. This CDR3 contains 17 residues. V lost 4 bases to trimming and J lost 4 bases, with 22 bases between them. Per germline, CDR1 LGHDT and CDR2 YNNKEL (reference sequence). The CDR3 loop is CASSRRSDISSRETQYF. In DNA, the CDR3 is TGTGCCAGCAGCCGCCGCTCGGATATAAGTAGCCGAGAGACCCAGTACTTC.

The chain couples TRBV6-5 to TRBJ1-2, with D uncertain. Germline CDR1 reads MNHEY; CDR2 reads SVGAGI. Trimming took 0 bases from V and 3 from J, leaving 11 bases between them. This CDR3 is 15 amino acids long. In DNA, the CDR3 is TGTGCCAGCAGTTACTCGTTTTACGGAGACTATGGCTACACCTTC. Translating gives CASSYSFYGDYGYTF.